The TCR beta chain under discussion was sequenced for a study of beta chain features in type 1 diabetes. As for the study in general: Cell yields, age and gender were similar between patients and healthy donors.

Reverse transcribing all isolated RNA meant expressed TCRB transcripts were sequenced. Profiling relied on immunoSEQ multiplex PCR, and the TCRdb table lists in-frame clones only, not all of them. The sample yields under 900,000 clones, around a sixth seen once. Points on this clone: Its antigen remains unidentified.

Findings and caveats of the study: Cells carrying high TCR expression could end up over-represented when cDNA is sequenced. Equally in patients and controls, shorter templates might have been favored by PCR.

V dropped 4 bases and J dropped 0 bases, with 6 bases sitting between them. The germline CDR1 and CDR2 sequences are MNHNS and SASEGT. This CDR3 is 13 amino acids long. The origin of this receptor is a young woman in good health. The sample consisted of naive CD4+ T cells from blood. The chain recombines TRBV6-1 with TRBJ1-2; D not resolved. The CDR3 nucleotides are TGTGCCAGCAGTGCGGGGACTAACTATGGCTACACCTTC. Encoded protein: CASSAGTNYGYTF.